This TCR beta chain was found in a study of shared clonotypes between healthy human individuals. The CDR3 loop spans 15 amino acids. The germline V and J ends were trimmed by 5 bases and 3 bases, with 12 bases remaining between them. Germline V gene sequence: CDR1 SGHDT, CDR2 YYEEEE. Here immunoSEQ multiplex PCR was the method, and the copy in TCRdb shows in-frame clones only, minus some. Among a few million clones listed, around 90% were seen once. The chain has TRBV5-6 and TRBJ1-6; a possible D gene is TRBD1 (5 bases). The sequencing input was naive CD4+ T cells sorted from blood. Specified subset: CD45RA+ positively selected. The clonotype comes from a young man in good health. The CDR3 loop reads CASRDSTGYNSPLHF. CDR3 sequence (DNA): TGTGCCAGCAGGGACTCTACAGGCTATAATTCACCCCTCCACTTT.